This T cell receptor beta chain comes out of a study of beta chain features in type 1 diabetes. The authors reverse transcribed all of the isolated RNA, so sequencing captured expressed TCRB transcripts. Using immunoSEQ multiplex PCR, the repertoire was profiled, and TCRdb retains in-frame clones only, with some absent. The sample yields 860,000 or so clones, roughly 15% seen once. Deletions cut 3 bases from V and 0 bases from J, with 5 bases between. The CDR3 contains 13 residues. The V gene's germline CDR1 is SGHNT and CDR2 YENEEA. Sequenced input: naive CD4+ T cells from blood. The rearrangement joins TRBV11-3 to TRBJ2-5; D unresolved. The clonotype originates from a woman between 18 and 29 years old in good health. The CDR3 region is CASSFSHQETQYF. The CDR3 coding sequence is TGTGCCAGCAGCTTTTCGCACCAAGAGACCCAGTACTTC. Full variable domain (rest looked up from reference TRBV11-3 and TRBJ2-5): EAGVVQSPRYKIIEKKQPVAFWCNPISGHNTLYWYLQNLGQGPELLIRYENEEAVDDSQLPKDRFSAERLKGVDSTLKIQPAELGDSAVYLCASSFSHQETQYFGPGTRLLVL.